This T cell receptor (beta chain) came from a study of regulatory T cells in long-lasting Graves disease. Per the germline V gene, CDR1 is SGHAT and CDR2 is FQNNGV. Trimming stripped 4 bases from V and 5 bases from J, with 12 bases between. The CDR3 contains 13 residues. Regarding the study as a whole: Persistent disease showed a preference for TRBV28, TRBJ1-2 and TRBJ2-5.

CDR3 regions were amplified by Arm-PCR using iRepertoire HTBI primers to build TCR beta libraries. TCRdb called the multiplex PCR reads again in MiXCR, with one record for every CDR3 protein. The sample records a few hundred thousand distinct CDR3 sequences, roughly 25% being singletons. This clonotype was counted many times. As yet, its antigen is unknown. The time point here: persistent/refractory GD, antithyroid drugs over 5 years with positive TRAb. RNA isolated from PBMCs was used to make the TCR library. Diagnosing Graves' disease relied on the American Thyroid Association guidelines. The authors drew 9 to 9.5 milliliters of peripheral blood into EDTA tubes.

Sequenced here: peripheral blood mononuclear cells (PBMCs), sampled when the disease was refractory, from a patient treated with antithyroid drugs. The chain joins TRBV11-2 to TRBJ2-7, with D perhaps assigned TRBD1 or TRBD2 (5 bases each). This sequence was found in a woman in her thirties or forties with Graves disease. The CDR3 sequence: CASSSPGTNEQYF. The CDR3 DNA follows: TGTGCCAGCAGCTCCCCAGGGACCAACGAGCAGTACTTC.